This TCR beta chain stems from a study of cytomegalovirus exposure and HLA in healthy donors. Overall study findings and caveats: Exclusion as indistinguishable affected some V segments, including TRBV6-2 and TRBV6-3. There were three CMV-associated chains whose specificity for CMV antigens was confirmed in vitro.

CDR3 length: 13 amino acids. Trimming left V 4 bases short and J 6 bases short, with 12 bases between. CDR1 and CDR2 (germline): SGHRS, YFSETQ. Amplification used 60 Vbeta primers and 13 Jbeta primers. Profiled with immunoSEQ multiplex PCR; TCRdb holds only in-frame clones, not every one. The profile shows 150,000 to 200,000 clones, about 85% of them singletons. About this clone itself: Antigen unknown.

Sequenced material: PBMCs. This clonotype originated in a man between 25 and 39 years old in good health and CMV-seropositive. The chain employs TRBV5-1 and TRBJ2-3, with D tentatively TRBD2 (6 bases). The DNA for the CDR3 is TGCGCCAGCAGCCCCGGGACTGCGGATACGCAGTATTTT. Protein sequence: CASSPGTADTQYF.